This T cell receptor beta chain derives from a study of beta chain features in type 1 diabetes. The investigators reverse transcribed all of the isolated RNA, so they sequenced expressed TCRB transcripts. Assay used: immunoSEQ multiplex PCR; TCRdb lists only in-frame clones, some missing. The table has some 900,000 clones, roughly 16% seen once; the top ten hold 0.023%. The clonotype originates from a woman between 18 and 30 years old in good health. The sample taken for sequencing was naive CD4+ T cells from blood.

CDR3 coding DNA: TGTGCCAGCAGTTATCAGGGGCTCGGCGGCTACGAGCAGTACTTC. It specifies CASSYQGLGGYEQYF. The rearrangement links TRBV6-5 to TRBJ2-7; D perhaps matches TRBD1 (6 bases). Between the trimmed V and J ends, which lost 3 bases and 3 bases, there was a span of 15 bases. The length of the CDR3 is 15 residues. The V gene's germline CDR1 is MNHEY and CDR2 SVGAGI.